This T cell receptor (beta chain) was recorded in a study of blood T cell repertoires in COVID-19. Study-wide background: Samples taken during acute and convalescent COVID-19 were collected in the United States, Italy and Spain.

In the original analysis: The authors estimated nucleated cell counts from reference gene primer amplification. The protocol was immunoSEQ multiplex PCR, while the TCRdb copy is restricted to in-frame clones and leaves out a portion. That table gives V, J and clone size, and the DNA gave D and trimming. The table records around 140,000 clones, roughly nine tenths of them present only once. Assignments of participants to cohorts depended upon their own reported clinical history. Exposed study participants had met a COVID-19 case within 2 weeks before entry. V shed 0 bases and J shed 3 bases, with 8 bases lying between them. The germline V gene encodes CDR1 MGHRA and CDR2 YSYEKL. The CDR3 runs to 15 residues.

The V gene is TRBV4-1, the J gene TRBJ1-4; D remains unclear. This receptor was identified in a woman aged 35 to 49 who had been exposed to COVID-19. The sample was PBMCs or T cells enriched from blood (not recorded which). CDR3 sequence: CASSQDHRANEKLFF. The CDR3 nucleotides read TGCGCCAGCAGCCAAGATCACAGAGCTAATGAAAAACTGTTTTTT.